These T cell receptor beta chains were read from a single sample in a study of early T cells in non-severe SARS-CoV-2 infection. TCRdb redid the calling of the 5' RACE reads with MiXCR, one entry per CDR3 protein. The sample carries about 120,000 distinct CDR3 sequences, roughly an eighth recorded once. The sample consisted of whole blood, taken at baseline. The receptors originated from an adult who was a healthcare worker with PCR-confirmed SARS-CoV-2 infection or an uninfected control (not recorded which). The CDR3 runs from the conserved cysteine through the conserved F or W. The D gene is left open where the match is weak. The listing skips clone size in some rows; elsewhere it reads once, few, many or a size class.

TRBV3-1	-	-	TRBJ2-1	TGTGCCAGCAGCCAAGAAGTGGGAAGCTCCTACAATGAGCAGTTCTTC	CASSQEVGSSYNEQFF
TRBV20-1	few	-	TRBJ1-2	TGCAGTGCTTCGACAGAATCCTATGGCTACACCTTC	CSASTESYGYTF
TRBV6-5	-	-	TRBJ2-7	TGTGCCAGCAGCCAACGGGACGGCTACATTTACGAGCAGTACTTC	CASSQRDGYIYEQYF
TRBV29-1	-	-	TRBJ2-7	TGCAGCGGGTCCTGGGACTACGAGCAGTACTTC	CSGSWDYEQYF
TRBV6-2/TRBV6-3	few	-	TRBJ1-2	TGTGCCAGCAGCCACGTCGGCAGTGCCTATGGCTACACCTTC	CASSHVGSAYGYTF
TRBV28	-	-	TRBJ1-3	TGTGCCAGCACCGGGGCACCTGGAAACACCATATATTTT	CASTGAPGNTIYF
TRBV20-1	many	TRBD1	TRBJ1-1	TGCAGTGCTAGAGGCTACAGGGGTTCCACTGAAGCTTTCTTT	CSARGYRGSTEAFF
TRBV29-1	-	TRBD1	TRBJ1-1	TGCAGCGGTTCTGGACAGGGGGGCACTGAAGCTTTCTTT	CSGSGQGGTEAFF
TRBV20-1	-	-	TRBJ2-5	TGCAGTGCTAGGTGGCTAGCCCAAGAGACCCAGTACTTC	CSARWLAQETQYF
TRBV29-1	-	-	TRBJ1-2	TGCAGCGTTGTTCAAGTTGGGGGAACAAACTATGGCTACACCTTC	CSVVQVGGTNYGYTF
TRBV9	few	-	TRBJ2-7	TGTGCCAGCAGCGTAGGGGGGGGCCTCGCCTACGAGCAGTACTTC	CASSVGGGLAYEQYF
TRBV18	few	-	TRBJ1-4	TGTGCCAGCTCACCACAGGGTACTAATGAAAAACTGTTTTTT	CASSPQGTNEKLFF
TRBV4-1	many	TRBD1	TRBJ1-1	TGCGCCAGCAGCCCCCGGACAGGGGTTGTGAACACTGAAGCTTTCTTT	CASSPRTGVVNTEAFF